This T cell receptor beta chain was sequenced for a study of identical twins (dated by TCRdb to about 2016). With respect to the entire study: To test whether fetal clonotypes persist, this study deep-sequenced TCR alpha and beta repertoires from monozygotic twins, from unrelated adults of various ages, and from cord blood. To rule out contamination, the twin experiments were replicated at different times with different library preparation protocols. The paper as a whole reports these results and caveats: Invariant T cells such as MAIT and iNKT could partly confound zero-insertion analyses, though diverse VJ usage argued against this for most clonotypes. Recombination models systematically underestimated out-of-frame TCR alpha sharing in monozygotic twins but agreed with sharing between unrelated individuals. The excess sharing between twins in beta out-of-frame sequences was weaker because fewer shared sequences reduced the signal-to-noise ratio. Because the same donors could not be followed over many years, conclusions were based on cross-sectional statistical analysis. Fewer insertions were carried by abundant cord blood beta clonotypes, a similar but weaker trend appeared in young adult naive repertoires, and no such trend appeared in memory repertoires. Compared with coincidental sharing between unrelated individuals, out-of-frame TCR alpha sequences shared between twins showed an excess of sequences with low generation probability.

Libraries were made using 5' RACE. Sequenced using an Illumina HiSeq 2000. Template switching added a universal primer binding site, and the final cDNA carried a unique molecular identifier that allowed TCR cDNA molecules to be counted accurately. Specific primers in the conserved constant-segment region were used to synthesize first-strand cDNA for the TCR alpha and beta chains. Each cDNA library was double barcoded, with a SMART-Mk sample barcode plus Illumina barcodes, to control for contamination. TruSeq adapter sequences along with Illumina sample barcodes were introduced in two successive PCR steps. TCR alpha and beta cDNA libraries were sequenced on the Illumina HiSeq platform with custom primers. As for the original processing: MiGEC was used to process raw reads and extract unique molecular identifiers, and MiXCR was used to find CDR3 positions. For each individual, recombination models were inferred using an EM algorithm with the repgenHMM and IGoR tools. Shared clonotypes were analyzed with the tcR package in R, and sharing was normalized by the product of cloneset sizes. Out-of-frame nonproductive sequences were analyzed to study raw recombination free of thymic and clonal selection effects. TCRdb cleaned the public reads at Q25 with fastp, built clones with MiXCR and kept in-frame beta chains. A single entry per CDR3 protein holds the most common genes and DNA from its merged rows. The V and J calls were not made by the authors but by TCRdb's processing. This sample is represented by 240,000 or so distinct CDR3 sequences; roughly 7% of them were singletons. Under 4% of the sample lies in the top ten.

From its cysteine to its phenylalanine, the CDR3 spans 15 amino acids. Only the CDR3 part of the read is kept: 45 bases, read in frame from the first base. The CDR1 and CDR2 encoded by the germline V gene are MDHEN and SYDVKM. V lost 4 bases and J lost 3 bases, and the count of bases not matched to a germline gene is 7. The sample holds one count of this clonotype. This clone's antigen is unknown. There are no base qualities to consult, and no much larger clone falls within one base. Weak support is all one read offers. Every donor in the study was a healthy Caucasian. The twin cohort consisted of three pairs of female monozygotic twins, all aged roughly 18 to 29 years. Miltenyi CD45RO+ enrichment and human naive T-cell isolation kits were used to isolate memory (CD45RO+) and naive T cells from PBMC. These data are also associated with another study on yellow fever vaccine responses in identical twins. From that second study: The authors reported that the T cell response to vaccination in identical twins appeared partly convergent and partly personalized. In the study, vaccine-responding T cell clones were precisely tracked in identical twins.

Sequencing was carried out using memory (CD45RO+) T cells sorted from blood. The sample's cell subset or site, from its label and the paper: CD45RO+ enriched T cells. The sequence joins TRBV28 to TRBJ2-5; the central 8 bases match TRBD2. The source is a woman aged 18-29 years in good health. The DNA sequence is as follows: TGTGCCAGCAGTTCCGCGGGAGGAGGTAAAGAGACCCAGTACTTC. It codes for CASSSAGGGKETQYF.